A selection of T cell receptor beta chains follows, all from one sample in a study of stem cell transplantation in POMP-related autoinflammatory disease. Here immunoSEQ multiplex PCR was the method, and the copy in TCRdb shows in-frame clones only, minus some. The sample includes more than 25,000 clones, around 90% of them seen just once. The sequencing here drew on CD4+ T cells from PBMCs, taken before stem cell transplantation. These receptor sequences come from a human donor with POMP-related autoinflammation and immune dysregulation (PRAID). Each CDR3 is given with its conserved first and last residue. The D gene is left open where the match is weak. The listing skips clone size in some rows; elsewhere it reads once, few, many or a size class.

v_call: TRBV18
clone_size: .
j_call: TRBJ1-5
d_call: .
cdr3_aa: CASSPRQGGLSRPQHF
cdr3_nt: TGTGCCAGCTCACCACGGCAAGGAGGGCTTAGTAGGCCCCAGCATTTT

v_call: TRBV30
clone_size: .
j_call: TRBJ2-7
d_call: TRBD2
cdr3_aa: CAWSVRRDYWLTHYEQYF
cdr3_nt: TGTGCCTGGAGTGTACGGCGGGACTATTGGCTAACCCACTACGAGCAGTACTTC

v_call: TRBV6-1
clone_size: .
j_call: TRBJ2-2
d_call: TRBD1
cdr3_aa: CASSDRGPPRELFF
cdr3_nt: TGTGCCAGCAGTGACAGGGGGCCCCCTCGGGAGCTGTTTTTT

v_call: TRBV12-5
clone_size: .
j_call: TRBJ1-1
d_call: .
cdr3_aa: CASGLGVRVTEAFF
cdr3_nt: TGTGCTAGTGGTTTGGGGGTCAGGGTCACTGAAGCTTTCTTT

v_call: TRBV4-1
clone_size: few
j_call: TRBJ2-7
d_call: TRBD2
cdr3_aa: CASSQVPGLAGGEQYF
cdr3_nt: TGCGCCAGCAGCCAAGTTCCGGGACTAGCGGGGGGAGAGCAGTACTTC

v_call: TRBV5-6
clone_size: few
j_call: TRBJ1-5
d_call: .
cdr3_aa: CASSLFHQPQHF
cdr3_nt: TGTGCCAGCAGCTTGTTCCATCAGCCCCAGCATTTT

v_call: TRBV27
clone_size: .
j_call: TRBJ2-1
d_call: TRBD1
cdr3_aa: CASSSASGQNYNEQFF
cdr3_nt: TGTGCCAGCAGTTCAGCCTCGGGACAGAATTACAATGAGCAGTTCTTC

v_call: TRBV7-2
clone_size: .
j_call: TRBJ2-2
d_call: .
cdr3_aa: CASSLVGTNTGELFF
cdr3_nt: TGTGCCAGCAGCTTAGTTGGGACAAACACCGGGGAGCTGTTTTTT

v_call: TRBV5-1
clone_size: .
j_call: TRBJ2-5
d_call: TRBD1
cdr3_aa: CASSLAGGQETQYF
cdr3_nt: TGCGCCAGCAGCTTGGCAGGGGGCCAAGAGACCCAGTACTTC

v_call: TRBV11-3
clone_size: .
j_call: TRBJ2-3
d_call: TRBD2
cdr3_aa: CASSRRLAGGSTDTQYF
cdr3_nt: TGTGCCAGCAGCAGGCGGCTAGCGGGGGGGAGTACAGATACGCAGTATTTT

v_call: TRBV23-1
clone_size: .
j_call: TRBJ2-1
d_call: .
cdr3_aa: CASSLVGGVCNEQFF
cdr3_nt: TGCGCCAGCAGTCTTGTCGGGGGTGTATGCAATGAGCAGTTCTTC

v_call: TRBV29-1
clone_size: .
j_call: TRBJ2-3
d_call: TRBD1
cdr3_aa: CSVEGATGTGTTDTQYF
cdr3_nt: TGCAGCGTTGAAGGCGCCACCGGGACAGGGACTACAGATACGCAGTATTTT

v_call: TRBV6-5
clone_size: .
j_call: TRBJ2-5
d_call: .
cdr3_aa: CASSYGWGQETQYF
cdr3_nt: TGTGCCAGCAGTTACGGGTGGGGGCAAGAGACCCAGTACTTC

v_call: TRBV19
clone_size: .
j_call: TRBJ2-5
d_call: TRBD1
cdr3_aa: CASPDRGSAPETQYF
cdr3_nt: TGTGCCAGCCCTGACAGGGGAAGCGCCCCAGAGACCCAGTACTTC

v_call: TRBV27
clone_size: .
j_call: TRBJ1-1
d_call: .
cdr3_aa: CASSLSPFPGPLSLNTEAFF
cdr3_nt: TGTGCCAGCAGTTTATCCCCTTTCCCGGGGCCCCTTTCCTTGAACACTGAAGCTTTCTTT

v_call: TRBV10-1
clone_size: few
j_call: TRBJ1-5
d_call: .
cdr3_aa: CASTAGYNQPQHF
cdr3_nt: TGCGCCAGCACCGCAGGATACAATCAGCCCCAGCATTTT

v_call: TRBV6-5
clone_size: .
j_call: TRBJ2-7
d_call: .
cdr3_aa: CASSDSRPAQEQYF
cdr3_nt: TGTGCCAGCAGTGACTCAAGGCCAGCACAGGAGCAGTACTTC

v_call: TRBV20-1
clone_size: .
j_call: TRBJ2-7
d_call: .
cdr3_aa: CSARDSYEQYF
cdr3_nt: TGCAGTGCTCGTGACAGCTACGAGCAGTACTTC

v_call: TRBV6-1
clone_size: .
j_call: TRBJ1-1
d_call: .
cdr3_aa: CASSEGALEAFF
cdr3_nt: TGTGCCAGCAGTGAAGGGGCCCTGGAGGCTTTCTTT

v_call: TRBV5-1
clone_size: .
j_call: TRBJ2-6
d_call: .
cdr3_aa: CASSPTLHTSSGANVLTF
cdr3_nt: TGCGCCAGTTCCCCCACACTTCATACCTCCTCTGGGGCCAACGTCCTGACTTTC

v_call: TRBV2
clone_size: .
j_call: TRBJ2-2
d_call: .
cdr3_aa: CASSEALLEPGELFF
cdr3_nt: TGTGCCAGCAGTGAAGCGCTGCTAGAGCCCGGGGAGCTGTTTTTT

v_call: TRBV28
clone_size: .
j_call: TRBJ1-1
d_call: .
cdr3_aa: CASSFGRVGVILRQGNTEAFF
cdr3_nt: TGTGCCAGCAGTTTCGGTAGGGTCGGGGTAATACTCCGGCAGGGTAACACTGAAGCTTTCTTT

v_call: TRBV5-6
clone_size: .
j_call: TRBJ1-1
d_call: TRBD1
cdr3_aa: CASRTGRFVNTEAFF
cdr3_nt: TGTGCCAGTCGGACAGGACGTTTCGTGAACACTGAAGCTTTCTTT

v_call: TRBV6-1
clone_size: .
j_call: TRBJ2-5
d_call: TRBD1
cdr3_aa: CASSTQGIQETQYF
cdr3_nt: TGTGCCAGCAGTACACAGGGGATCCAAGAGACCCAGTACTTC

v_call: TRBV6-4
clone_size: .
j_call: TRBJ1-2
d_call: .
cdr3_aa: CASSESRDYGYTF
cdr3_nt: TGTGCCAGCAGTGAATCGAGGGACTATGGCTACACCTTC

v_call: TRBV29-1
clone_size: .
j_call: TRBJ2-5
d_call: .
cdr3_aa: CSGREGAETQYF
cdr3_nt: TGCAGCGGCCGGGAGGGGGCCGAGACCCAGTACTTC

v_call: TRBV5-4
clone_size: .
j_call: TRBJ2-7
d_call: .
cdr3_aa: CASSNRENYEQYF
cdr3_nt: TGTGCCAGCAGCAACCGGGAAAATTACGAGCAGTACTTC

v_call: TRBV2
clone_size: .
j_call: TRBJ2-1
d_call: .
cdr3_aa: CASSVEWEYNEQFF
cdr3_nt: TGTGCCAGCAGTGTGGAGTGGGAGTACAATGAGCAGTTCTTC

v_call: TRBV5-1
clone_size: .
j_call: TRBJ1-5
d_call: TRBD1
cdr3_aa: CASSLLDRVKQPQHF
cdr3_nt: TGCGCCAGCAGCTTGTTGGACAGGGTAAAACAGCCCCAGCATTTT

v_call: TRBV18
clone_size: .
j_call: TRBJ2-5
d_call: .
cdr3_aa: CASSPRKEKTQYF
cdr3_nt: TGTGCCAGCTCACCACGAAAGGAGAAGACCCAGTACTTC

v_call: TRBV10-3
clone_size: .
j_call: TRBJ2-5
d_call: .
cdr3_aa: CAISGTGEPQETQYF
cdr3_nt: TGTGCCATCAGTGGTACCGGGGAACCCCAAGAGACCCAGTACTTC

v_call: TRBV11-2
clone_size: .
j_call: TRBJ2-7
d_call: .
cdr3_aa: CASSVATGYEQYF
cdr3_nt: TGTGCCAGCAGCGTAGCCACAGGATACGAGCAGTACTTC

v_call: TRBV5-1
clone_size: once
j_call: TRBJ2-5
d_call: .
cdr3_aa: CASSLQETQYF
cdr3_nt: TGCGCCAGCAGCTTACAAGAGACCCAGTACTTC

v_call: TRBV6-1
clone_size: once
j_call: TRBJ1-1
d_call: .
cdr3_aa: CASSGGLGSTEAFF
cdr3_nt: TGTGCCAGCAGTGGGGGTCTTGGGAGCACTGAAGCTTTCTTT

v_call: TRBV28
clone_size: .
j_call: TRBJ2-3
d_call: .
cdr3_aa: CASRLGWGADTQYF
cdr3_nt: TGTGCCAGCAGGCTAGGGTGGGGCGCAGATACGCAGTATTTT

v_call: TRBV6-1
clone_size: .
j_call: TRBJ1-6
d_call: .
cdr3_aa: CASNGQPDSPLHF
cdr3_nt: TGTGCCAGCAACGGACAACCAGATTCACCCCTCCACTTT

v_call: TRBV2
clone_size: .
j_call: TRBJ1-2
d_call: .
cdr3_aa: CASRGTPNYGYTF
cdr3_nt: TGTGCCAGTCGAGGGACACCGAATTATGGCTACACCTTC

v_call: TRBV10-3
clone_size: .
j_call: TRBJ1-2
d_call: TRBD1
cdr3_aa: CAISPTGVLLSGGYTF
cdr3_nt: TGTGCCATCAGTCCGACAGGGGTTCTCTTGAGTGGAGGCTACACCTTC

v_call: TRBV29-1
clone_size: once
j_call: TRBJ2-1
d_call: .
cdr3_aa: CSVDQAVSYNEQFF
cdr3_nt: TGCAGCGTTGATCAGGCGGTCTCCTACAATGAGCAGTTCTTC

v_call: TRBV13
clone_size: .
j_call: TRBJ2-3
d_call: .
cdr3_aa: CASSLNRGTDTQYF
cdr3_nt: TGTGCCAGCAGCTTAAATCGGGGCACAGATACGCAGTATTTT

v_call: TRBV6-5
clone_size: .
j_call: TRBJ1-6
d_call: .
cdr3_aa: CASSEGFGNSPLHF
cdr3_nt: TGTGCCAGCAGCGAGGGGTTTGGTAATTCACCCCTCCACTTT

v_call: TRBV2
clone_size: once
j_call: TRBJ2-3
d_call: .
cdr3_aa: CARSRPPTDTQYF
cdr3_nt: TGTGCCAGGAGCAGACCCCCCACAGATACGCAGTATTTT

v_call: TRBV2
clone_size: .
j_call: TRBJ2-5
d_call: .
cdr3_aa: CASSEWVLEGTQYF
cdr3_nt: TGTGCCAGCAGTGAATGGGTTTTGGAGGGGACCCAGTACTTC

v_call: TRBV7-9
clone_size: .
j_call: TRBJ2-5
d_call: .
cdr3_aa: CASSLAIRGGQYF
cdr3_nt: TGTGCCAGCAGCTTAGCGATAAGGGGCGGCCAGTACTTC

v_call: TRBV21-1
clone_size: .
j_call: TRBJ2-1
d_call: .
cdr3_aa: CASSKRQGYNEQFF
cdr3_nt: TGTGCCAGCAGCAAGAGACAGGGGTACAATGAGCAGTTCTTC

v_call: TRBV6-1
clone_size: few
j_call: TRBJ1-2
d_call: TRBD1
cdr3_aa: CASSEQAGGAYGYTF
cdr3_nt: TGTGCCAGCAGTGAACAGGCAGGGGGCGCCTATGGCTACACCTTC

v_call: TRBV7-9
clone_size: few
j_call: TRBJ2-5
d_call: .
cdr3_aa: CASSSASQETQYF
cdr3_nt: TGTGCCAGCAGCTCGGCTAGCCAAGAGACCCAGTACTTC

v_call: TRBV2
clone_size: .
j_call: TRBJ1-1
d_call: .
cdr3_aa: CASRADMHTEAFF
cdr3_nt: TGTGCCAGCAGGGCCGACATGCACACTGAAGCTTTCTTT

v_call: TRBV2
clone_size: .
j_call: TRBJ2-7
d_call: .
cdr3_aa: CASRGESGQYF
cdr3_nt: TGTGCCAGCAGGGGGGAAAGTGGGCAGTACTTC

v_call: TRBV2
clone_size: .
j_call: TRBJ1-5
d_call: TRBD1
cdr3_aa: CASSDDRAHPPQHF
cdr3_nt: TGTGCCAGCAGCGACGACAGGGCCCACCCGCCCCAGCATTTT

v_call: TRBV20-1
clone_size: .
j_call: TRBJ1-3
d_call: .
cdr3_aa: CSATPGNTIYF
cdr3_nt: TGCAGTGCTACACCTGGAAACACCATATATTTT

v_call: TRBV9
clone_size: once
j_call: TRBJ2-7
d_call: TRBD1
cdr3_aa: CASSYRDRPYEQYF
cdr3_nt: TGTGCCAGCAGCTATAGGGACAGACCCTACGAGCAGTACTTC

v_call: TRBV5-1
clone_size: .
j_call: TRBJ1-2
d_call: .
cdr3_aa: CASSLGPPRGYTF
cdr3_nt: TGCGCCAGCAGCTTGGGACCGCCCCGAGGCTACACCTTC

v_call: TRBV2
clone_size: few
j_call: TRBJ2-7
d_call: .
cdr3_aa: CASSGSYEQYF
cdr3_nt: TGTGCCAGCAGTGGTTCCTACGAGCAGTACTTC

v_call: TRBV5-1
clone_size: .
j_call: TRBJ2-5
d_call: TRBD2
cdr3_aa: CASSLRTSGGAVKETQYF
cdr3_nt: TGCGCCAGCAGCTTAAGGACTAGCGGGGGGGCTGTGAAAGAGACCCAGTACTTC

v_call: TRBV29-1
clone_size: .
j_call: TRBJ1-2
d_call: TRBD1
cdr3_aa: CSVSTLQGHGYTF
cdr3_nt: TGCAGCGTGTCCACCCTACAGGGGCATGGCTACACCTTC

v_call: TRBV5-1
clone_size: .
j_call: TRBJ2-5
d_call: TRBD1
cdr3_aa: CASSFSGTEETQYF
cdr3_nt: TGCGCCAGCAGCTTTTCCGGGACAGAAGAGACCCAGTACTTC